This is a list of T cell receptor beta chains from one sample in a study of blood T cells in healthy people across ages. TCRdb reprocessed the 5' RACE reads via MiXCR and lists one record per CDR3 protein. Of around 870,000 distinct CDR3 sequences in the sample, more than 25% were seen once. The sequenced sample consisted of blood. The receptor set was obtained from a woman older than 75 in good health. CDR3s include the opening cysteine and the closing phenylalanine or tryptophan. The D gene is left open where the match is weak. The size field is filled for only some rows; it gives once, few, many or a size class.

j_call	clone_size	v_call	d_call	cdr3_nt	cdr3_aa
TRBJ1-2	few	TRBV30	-	TGTGCCTGGAACCGACAGAACCGGGGTATAGGCTACGCCTTC	CAWNRQNRGIGYAF
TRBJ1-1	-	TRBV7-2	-	TGTGCCAGCAGCTTACAACACAGAAACACTGAAGCTTTCTTT	CASSLQHRNTEAFF
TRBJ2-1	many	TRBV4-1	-	TGCGCCAGCAGCGGGACGGGTAACTACAATGAGCAGTTCTTC	CASSGTGNYNEQFF
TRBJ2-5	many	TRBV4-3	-	TGCGCCAGCAGCCAAGATCTAGGAACGGGGGCTAAAGAGACCCAGTACTTC	CASSQDLGTGAKETQYF
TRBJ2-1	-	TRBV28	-	TGTGCCAGCAGTTTACGAGGGAAAAGTCGGAATGAGCAGTTCTTC	CASSLRGKSRNEQFF
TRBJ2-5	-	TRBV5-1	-	TGCGCCAGCAGTATTTTCCGGGGAAAGGGCCAAGAGACCCAGTACTTC	CASSIFRGKGQETQYF
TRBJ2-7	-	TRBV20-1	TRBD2	TGCAGTGCTAGAGATTATCTGGGCGGGGGAACCTACGAGCAGTACTTT	CSARDYLGGGTYEQYF
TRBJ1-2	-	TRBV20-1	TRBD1	TGCAGTGCTTATCCGACAGGGGGGAGCAGGTATGGCTACACCTTC	CSAYPTGGSRYGYTF
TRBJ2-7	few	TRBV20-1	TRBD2	TGCAGTGCTACCGAGACTAGCGGGGGATACGAGCAGTACTTC	CSATETSGGYEQYF
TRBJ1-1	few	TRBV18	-	TGTGCCAGCTCACCACCAGGTACCGCTGAAGCTTTCTTT	CASSPPGTAEAFF
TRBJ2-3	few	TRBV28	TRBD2	TGTGCCAGCAGTGTATTGCGGGGGAGCACAGATACGCAGTATTTT	CASSVLRGSTDTQYF
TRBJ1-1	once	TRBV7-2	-	TGTGCCAGCAGCTTTGCGGTCATGAACACTGAAGCTTTCTTT	CASSFAVMNTEAFF
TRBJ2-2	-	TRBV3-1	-	TGTGCCAGCAGCCCATTGGGGGGTTCCGGGGAGCTGTTTTTT	CASSPLGGSGELFF
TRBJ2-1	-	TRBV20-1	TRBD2	TGCAGTGCTAGGACTAGCGGGGGGAACCAAGAGACCCAGTTCTTC	CSARTSGGNQETQFF
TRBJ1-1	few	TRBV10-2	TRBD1	TGCGCCAGCGATCGGCAGGGGGCCGGCTACACTGAAGCTTTCTTT	CASDRQGAGYTEAFF
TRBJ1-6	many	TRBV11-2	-	TGTGCCAGCAGCTTCGGACAGAATTCACCCCTCCACTTT	CASSFGQNSPLHF
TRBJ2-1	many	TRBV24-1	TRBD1	TGTGCCACCAGTGAAACAGGGGGCCCCAATGAGCAGTTCTTC	CATSETGGPNEQFF
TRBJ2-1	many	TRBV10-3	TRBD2	TGTGCCATCAGAGGACTAGCGGGGGGGGATGAGCAGTTCTTC	CAIRGLAGGDEQFF
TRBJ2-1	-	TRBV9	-	TGTGCCAGCAGCGTAGGGAACCGGGTCCAAGAGACCCAGTTCTTC	CASSVGNRVQETQFF
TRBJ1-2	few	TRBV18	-	TGTGCCAGCTCACCGCGGTTCTTAGACACCGCAGACTACACCTTC	CASSPRFLDTADYTF
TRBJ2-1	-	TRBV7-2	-	TGTGCCAGCAGCCTAGAAGGTAACGCCTACAATGAGCAGTTCTTC	CASSLEGNAYNEQFF
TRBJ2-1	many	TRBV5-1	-	TGCGCCAGCAGCTTGTCGGGACCAGATGAGCAGTTCTTC	CASSLSGPDEQFF
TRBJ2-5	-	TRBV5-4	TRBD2	TGTGCCAGCAGCTTGGGAGGGAGGGTACAAGAGACCCAGTACTTC	CASSLGGRVQETQYF
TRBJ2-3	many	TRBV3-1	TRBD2	TGTGCCAGCAGCCTTACTAGCGTGGGCACAGATACGCAGTATTTT	CASSLTSVGTDTQYF
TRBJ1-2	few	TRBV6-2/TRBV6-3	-	TGTGCCAGCAGTTACCACCGACGGGGAGGGAACTATGGCTACACCTTC	CASSYHRRGGNYGYTF
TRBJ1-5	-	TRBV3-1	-	TGTGCCAGCAGCTCGAATGGGGGGGTTCAGCCCCGGCATTTT	CASSSNGGVQPRHF
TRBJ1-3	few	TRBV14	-	TGTGCCAGCAGCCCTGTGGGGACCGGAAACACCATATATTTT	CASSPVGTGNTIYF
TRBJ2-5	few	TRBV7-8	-	TGTGCCAGCAGCCTGGGGGCTAGCCCTGGGGGGGCCCAAGAGACCCAGTACTTC	CASSLGASPGGAQETQYF
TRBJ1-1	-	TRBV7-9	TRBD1	TGTGCCAGCAGCCCAGAGACAGGGGTGACTGAAGCTTTCTTT	CASSPETGVTEAFF
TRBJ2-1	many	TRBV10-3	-	TGTGCCATCAGTGACCGGGTTTTTGAGCAGTTCTTC	CAISDRVFEQFF
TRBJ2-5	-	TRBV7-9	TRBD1	TGTGCCAGCAGCTTGGCCGGGACAGATAAAGAGACCCAGTACTTC	CASSLAGTDKETQYF